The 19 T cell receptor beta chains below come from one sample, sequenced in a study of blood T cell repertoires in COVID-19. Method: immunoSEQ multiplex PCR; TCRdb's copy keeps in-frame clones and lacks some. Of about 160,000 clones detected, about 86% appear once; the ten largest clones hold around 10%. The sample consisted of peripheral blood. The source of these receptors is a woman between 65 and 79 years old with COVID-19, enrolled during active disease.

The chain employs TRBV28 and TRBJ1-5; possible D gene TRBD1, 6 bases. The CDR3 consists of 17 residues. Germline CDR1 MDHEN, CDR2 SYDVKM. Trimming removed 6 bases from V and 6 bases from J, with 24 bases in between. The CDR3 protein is CASSLGGGPIGSQPQHF. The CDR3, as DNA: TGTGCCAGCAGCTTGGGGGGGGGCCCGATAGGAAGTCAGCCCCAGCATTTT.

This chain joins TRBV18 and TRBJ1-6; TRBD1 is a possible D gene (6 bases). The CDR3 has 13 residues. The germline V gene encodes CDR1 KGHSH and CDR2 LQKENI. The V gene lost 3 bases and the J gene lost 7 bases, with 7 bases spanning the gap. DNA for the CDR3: TGTGCCAGCTCACCCGGACAGAATTCACCCCTCCACTTT. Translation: CASSPGQNSPLHF.

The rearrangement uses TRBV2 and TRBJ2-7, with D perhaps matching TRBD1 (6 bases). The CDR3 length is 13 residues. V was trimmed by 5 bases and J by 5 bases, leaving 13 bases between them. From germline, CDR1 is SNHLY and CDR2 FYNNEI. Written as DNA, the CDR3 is TGTGCCAGCAGTTACAGGGAAAGTGACGAGCAGTACTTC. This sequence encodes CASSYRESDEQYF.

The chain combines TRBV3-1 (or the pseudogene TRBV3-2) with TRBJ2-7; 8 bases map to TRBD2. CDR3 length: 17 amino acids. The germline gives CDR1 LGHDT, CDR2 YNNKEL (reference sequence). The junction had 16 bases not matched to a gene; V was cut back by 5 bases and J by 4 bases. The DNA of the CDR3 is TGTGCCAGCAGCAAAACTCACCTCGGGGGGGCTGGGTACGAGCAGTACTTC. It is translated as CASSKTHLGGAGYEQYF.

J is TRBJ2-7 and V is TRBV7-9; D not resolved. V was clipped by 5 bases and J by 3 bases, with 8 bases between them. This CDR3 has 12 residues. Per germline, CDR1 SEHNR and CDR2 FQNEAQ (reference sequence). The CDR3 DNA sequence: TGTGCCAGCAGCCCTGACAACTACGAGCAGTACTTC. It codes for CASSPDNYEQYF.

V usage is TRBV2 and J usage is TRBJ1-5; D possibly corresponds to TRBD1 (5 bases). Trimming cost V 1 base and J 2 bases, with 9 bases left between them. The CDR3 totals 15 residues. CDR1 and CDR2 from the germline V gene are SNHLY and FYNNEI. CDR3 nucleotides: TGTGCCAGCAGTGAAGATGGCAGGGGCAATCAGCCCCAGCATTTT. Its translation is CASSEDGRGNQPQHF.

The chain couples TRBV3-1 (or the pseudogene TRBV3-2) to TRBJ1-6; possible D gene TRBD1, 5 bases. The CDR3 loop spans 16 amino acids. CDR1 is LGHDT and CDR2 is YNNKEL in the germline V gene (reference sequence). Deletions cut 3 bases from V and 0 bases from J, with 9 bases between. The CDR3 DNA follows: TGTGCCAGCAGCCAGAGACAGAGCTCCTATAATTCACCCCTCCACTTT. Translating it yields CASSQRQSSYNSPLHF.

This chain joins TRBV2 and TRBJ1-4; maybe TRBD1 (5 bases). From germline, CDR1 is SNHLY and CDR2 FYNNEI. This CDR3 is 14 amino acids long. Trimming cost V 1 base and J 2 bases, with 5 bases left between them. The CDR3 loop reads CASSEEGTNEKLFF. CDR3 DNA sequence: TGTGCCAGCAGTGAAGAGGGGACTAATGAAAAACTGTTTTTT.

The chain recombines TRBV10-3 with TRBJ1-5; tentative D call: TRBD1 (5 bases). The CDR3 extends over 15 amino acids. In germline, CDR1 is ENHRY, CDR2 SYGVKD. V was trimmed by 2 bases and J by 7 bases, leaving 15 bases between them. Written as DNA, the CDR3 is TGTGCCATCAGTGAGCGGCAGGGTGTAGAGCAGCCCCAGCATTTT. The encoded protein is CAISERQGVEQPQHF.

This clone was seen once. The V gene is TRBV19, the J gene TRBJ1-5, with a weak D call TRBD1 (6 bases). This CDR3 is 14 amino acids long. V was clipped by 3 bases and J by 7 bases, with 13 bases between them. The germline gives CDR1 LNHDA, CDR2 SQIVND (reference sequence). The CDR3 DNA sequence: TGTGCCAGTAGTATCAACAGGGTTGGACAGCCCCAGCATTTT. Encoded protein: CASSINRVGQPQHF.

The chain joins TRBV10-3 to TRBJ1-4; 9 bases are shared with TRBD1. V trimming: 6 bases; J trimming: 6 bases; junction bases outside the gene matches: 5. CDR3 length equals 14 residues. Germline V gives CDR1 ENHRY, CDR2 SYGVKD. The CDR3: CAISDRGADEKLFF. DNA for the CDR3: TGTGCCATCAGCGACAGGGGGGCGGATGAAAAACTGTTTTTT.

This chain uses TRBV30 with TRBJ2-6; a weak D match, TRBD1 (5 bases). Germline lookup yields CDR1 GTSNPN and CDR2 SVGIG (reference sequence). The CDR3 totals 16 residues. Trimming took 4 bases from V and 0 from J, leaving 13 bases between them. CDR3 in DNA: TGTGCCTGGAACGCACAGGCCGTCTCTGGGGCCAACGTCCTGACTTTC. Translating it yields CAWNAQAVSGANVLTF.

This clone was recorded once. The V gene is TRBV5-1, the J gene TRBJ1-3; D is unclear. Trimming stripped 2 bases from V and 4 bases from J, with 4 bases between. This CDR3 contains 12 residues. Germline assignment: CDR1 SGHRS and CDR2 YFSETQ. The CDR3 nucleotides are TGCGCCAGCAGCTTAAGCGGAAACACCATATATTTT. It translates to CASSLSGNTIYF.

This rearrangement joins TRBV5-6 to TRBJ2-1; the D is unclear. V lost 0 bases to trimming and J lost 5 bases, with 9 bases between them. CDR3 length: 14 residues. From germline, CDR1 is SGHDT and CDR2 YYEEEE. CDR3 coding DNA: TGTGCCAGCAGCTTGGAAGTCTACGACAATGAGCAGTTCTTC. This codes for CASSLEVYDNEQFF. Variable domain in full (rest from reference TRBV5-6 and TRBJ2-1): DAGVTQSPTHLIKTRGQQVTLRCSPKSGHDTVSWYQQALGQGPQFIFQYYEEEERQRGNFPDRFSGHQFPNYSSELNVNALLLGDSALYLCASSLEVYDNEQFFGPGTRLTVL.

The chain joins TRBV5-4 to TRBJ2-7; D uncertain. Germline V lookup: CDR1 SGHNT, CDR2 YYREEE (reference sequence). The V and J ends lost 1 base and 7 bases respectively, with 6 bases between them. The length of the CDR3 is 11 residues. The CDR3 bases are TGTGCCAGCAGCTTGAGCTGGGAGCAGTACTTC. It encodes CASSLSWEQYF. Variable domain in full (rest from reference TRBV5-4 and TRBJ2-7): ETGVTQSPTHLIKTRGQQVTLRCSSQSGHNTVSWYQQALGQGPQFIFQYYREEENGRGNFPPRFSGLQFPNYSSELNVNALELDDSALYLCASSLSWEQYFGPGTRLTVT.

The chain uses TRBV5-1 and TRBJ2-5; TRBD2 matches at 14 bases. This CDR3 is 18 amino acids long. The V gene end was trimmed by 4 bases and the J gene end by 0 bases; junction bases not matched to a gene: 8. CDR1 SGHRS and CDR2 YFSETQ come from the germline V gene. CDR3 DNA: TGCGCCAGCAGCCCGCGGACTAGCGGGGGGCCGGACCAAGAGACCCAGTACTTC. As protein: CASSPRTSGGPDQETQYF.

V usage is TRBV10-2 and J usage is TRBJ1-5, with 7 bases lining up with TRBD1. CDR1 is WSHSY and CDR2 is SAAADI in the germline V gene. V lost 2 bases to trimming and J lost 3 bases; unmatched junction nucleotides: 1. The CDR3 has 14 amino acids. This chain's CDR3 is CASSETGVNQPQHF. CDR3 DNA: TGCGCCAGCAGTGAGACAGGGGTCAATCAGCCCCAGCATTTT.

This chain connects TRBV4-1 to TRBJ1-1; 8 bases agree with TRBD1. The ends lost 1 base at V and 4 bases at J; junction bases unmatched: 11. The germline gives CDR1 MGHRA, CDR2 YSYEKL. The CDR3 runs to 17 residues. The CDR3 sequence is CASSQAGDRGPGTEAFF. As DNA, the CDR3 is TGCGCCAGCAGCCAAGCCGGCGACAGGGGACCGGGCACTGAAGCTTTCTTT.

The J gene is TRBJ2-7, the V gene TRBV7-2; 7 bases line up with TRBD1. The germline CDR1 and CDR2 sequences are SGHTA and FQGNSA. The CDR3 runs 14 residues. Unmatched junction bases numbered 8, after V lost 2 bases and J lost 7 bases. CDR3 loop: CASSLYQGDLEQYF. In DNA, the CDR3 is TGTGCCAGCAGCTTATACCAGGGGGACCTAGAGCAGTACTTC. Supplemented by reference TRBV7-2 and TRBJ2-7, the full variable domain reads GAGVSQSPSNKVTEKGKDVELRCDPISGHTALYWYRQSLGQGLEFLIYFQGNSAPDKSGLPSDRFSAERTGGSVSTLTIQRTQQEDSAVYLCASSLYQGDLEQYFGPGTRLTVT.